The clone carrying this T cell receptor (beta chain) has a count of ten or more. Its cognate antigen is unknown. This sample is part of a study of CD8 T cells in ankylosing spondylitis. TCRdb re-called the 5' RACE reads with MiXCR, one entry per CDR3 protein. The data hold some 130,000 distinct CDR3 sequences, with around 10% observed a single time. Whole-study results and caveats: Peripheral blood samples showed relatively rare disease-linked clones, and these clones were CD8+. Made up of eight highly homologous variants, a TCR beta motif appeared characteristic of ankylosing spondylitis blood. It was reported that disease-linked clones were significantly enriched in matched ankylosing spondylitis synovial fluid.

The CDR3 has 14 amino acids. Trimming took off 2 bases at V and 6 bases at J, with 14 bases between the two ends. Per germline, CDR1 SGHRS and CDR2 YFSETQ. Sequencing was carried out using blood, either unsorted or a sorted T cell fraction (not recorded which). This chain links TRBV5-1 with TRBJ1-1; no clear D gene. The receptor was isolated from a female donor with ankylosing spondylitis or in good health (not recorded which). CDR3 in amino acids: CASSLSPGVSEAFF. For the CDR3, the DNA is TGCGCCAGCAGCTTATCTCCCGGGGTCTCTGAAGCTTTCTTT.